The 17 T cell receptor beta chains below were found in one sample sequenced in a study of cytomegalovirus exposure and HLA in healthy donors. This PCR relied on a set of 60 Vbeta primers and 13 Jbeta primers. Repertoires were generated with immunoSEQ multiplex PCR, while TCRdb's copy carries only in-frame clones and drops some. The sample has under 200,000 clones, more than 65% seen once. The sequencing input was PBMCs. The receptors come from a man aged 45 to 65 in good health and CMV-seropositive.

The chain links TRBV5-4 to TRBJ2-1; 7 nucleotides agree with TRBD2. The V segment lost 4 bases and the J segment 8 bases; nucleotides outside the gene matches: 12. The germline CDR1 and CDR2 sequences are SGHNT and YYREEE (reference sequence). The CDR3 consists of 15 residues. The CDR3 spells CASSRSSGTFDEQFF. In nucleotides, the CDR3 is TGTGCCAGCAGCCGTTCTAGCGGAACGTTCGATGAGCAGTTCTTC.

This clone showed up just once. The gene calls are TRBV6-5 and TRBJ1-2; D gene ambiguous. From germline, CDR1 is MNHEY and CDR2 SVGAGI. This CDR3 comprises 11 residues. Trimming stripped 0 bases from V and 11 bases from J, with 7 bases between. CDR3 loop: CASSYSGVYTF. The CDR3 DNA reads TGTGCCAGCAGTTACTCGGGCGTGTACACCTTC.

This chain links TRBV27 with TRBJ2-1, with 8 bases that match TRBD1. The CDR3 consists of 15 residues. Trimming removed 2 bases from V and 4 bases from J; junction bases left unmatched: 4. Germline CDR1 and CDR2: MNHEY and SMNVEV (reference sequence). This chain's CDR3 is CASSLDRGGYNEQFF. DNA of the CDR3: TGTGCCAGCAGTTTAGACAGGGGAGGTTACAATGAGCAGTTCTTC.

V and J are TRBV9 and TRBJ2-2; TRBD2 matches at 8 bases. Germline-derived CDR1 and CDR2 are SGDLS and YYNGEE. Losses at the gene ends were 5 bases for V and 4 bases for J; bases not matched to a gene: 7. This CDR3 spans 15 amino acids. The CDR3 bases are TGTGCCAGCAGAGATAGCGGGGTGGGCACCGGGGAGCTGTTTTTT. Its translation: CASRDSGVGTGELFF.

This CDR3 reads CASSFQGVNTEAFF. Written as DNA, the CDR3 is TGTGCCAGCAGTTTCCAAGGGGTGAACACTGAAGCTTTCTTT. The chain recombines TRBV28 with TRBJ1-1; D is possibly TRBD1 (5 bases). Trimming cost V 3 bases and J 0 bases, with 8 bases left between them. CDR1 is MDHEN, CDR2 SYDVKM, per germline. The CDR3 covers 14 residues.

J is TRBJ2-7 and V is TRBV6-5; TRBD1 aligns across 7 bases. CDR3 size: 14 residues. Germline lookup yields CDR1 MNHEY and CDR2 SVGAGI. With V trimmed by 4 bases and J by 2 bases, 5 bases remained unmatched. In nucleotides, the CDR3 is TGTGCCAGCAGTTGGGACAGCACGGCCTACGAGCAGTACTTC. This translates into CASSWDSTAYEQYF.

As regards this clone: The same CDR3 arises from other DNA sequences in this sample as well. The CDR3 sequence is CASSLGGQGYEQYF. Written as DNA, the CDR3 is TGCGCCAGCAGCTTGGGGGGACAGGGCTACGAGCAGTACTTC. The V gene is TRBV5-1, the J gene TRBJ2-7; TRBD1 aligns across 9 bases. Germline V gene data show CDR1 as SGHRS and CDR2 as YFSETQ. The CDR3 is made up of 14 amino acids. With V trimmed by 0 bases and J by 3 bases, 1 base remained unmatched.

V usage is TRBV9 and J usage is TRBJ2-7; 12 bases fit TRBD1. There are 17 residues in the CDR3. Germline-derived CDR1 and CDR2 are SGDLS and YYNGEE. The J segment lost 6 bases and the V segment lost 3 bases, leaving 13 bases of the junction unmatched. In nucleotides, the CDR3 is TGTGCCAGCAGCGAGGGGGGGACAGGGGGCTTCAGTGGCGAGCAGTACTTC. Residues: CASSEGGTGGFSGEQYF.

DNA for the CDR3: TGTGCCAGCAGCTTAGCGGCCAACTCTGGAAACACCATATATTTT. It yields the protein CASSLAANSGNTIYF. J is TRBJ1-3 and V is TRBV7-6; D gene ambiguous. V was cut by 0 bases and J by 0 bases, with 6 bases left in between. The CDR3 length is 15 residues. CDR1 SGHVS and CDR2 FNYEAQ come from the germline V gene.

This chain joins TRBV28 and TRBJ1-6; D unresolved. With 7 bases removed from V and 9 bases from J, the gap between germline ends came to 25 bases. Germline CDR1 and CDR2: MDHEN and SYDVKM. The CDR3 is 17 residues long. The CDR3 nucleotides are TGTGCCAGCACCAAGGGCGGAGGACGACTTTGGGTTTCACCCCTCCACTTT. Translation: CASTKGGGRLWVSPLHF.

The CDR3 sequence: CASSPFGTGENTGELFF. CDR3 coding DNA: TGCGCCAGCAGCCCCTTCGGGACAGGGGAAAACACCGGGGAGCTGTTTTTT. V gene TRBV4-1 combines with J gene TRBJ2-2; 10 bases agree with TRBD1. With 4 bases clipped from V and 2 bases from J, the junction kept 7 bases outside the gene matches. The CDR3 has 17 residues. Germline CDR1 reads MGHRA; CDR2 reads YSYEKL.

V usage is TRBV5-1 and J usage is TRBJ1-1, with a weak D call TRBD1 (5 bases). CDR3 length equals 16 residues. CDR1 is SGHRS, CDR2 YFSETQ, per germline. Trimming pared 0 bases from V and 4 bases from J, leaving 16 bases between. In nucleotides, the CDR3 is TGCGCCAGCAGCTTGGGGTACAGGCCTCCGGGCACTGAAGCTTTCTTT. This codes for CASSLGYRPPGTEAFF.

The chain employs TRBV18 and TRBJ1-1; a weak D match, TRBD1 (6 bases). In germline, CDR1 is KGHSH, CDR2 LQKENI. This CDR3 comprises 12 residues. V lost 5 bases and J lost 6, with 10 bases in between. The CDR3 sequence is CASSDTGSEAFF. In nucleotides, the CDR3 is TGTGCCAGCTCAGATACAGGGTCTGAAGCTTTCTTT. The whole variable domain, filled in from reference TRBV18 and TRBJ1-1, reads NAGVMQNPRHLVRRRGQEARLRCSPMKGHSHVYWYRQLPEEGLKFMVYLQKENIIDESGMPKERFSAEFPKEGPSILRIQQVVRGDSAAYFCASSDTGSEAFFGQGTRLTVV.

The chain uses TRBV2 and TRBJ2-1; 7 nucleotides match TRBD2. V lost 2 bases, J lost 2 bases, and 3 bases stayed unmatched. This CDR3 spans 15 amino acids. Germline loops: CDR1 SNHLY, CDR2 FYNNEI. The CDR3: CASSEQRGAYNEQFF. The CDR3 coding sequence is TGTGCCAGCAGTGAACAGCGGGGAGCCTACAATGAGCAGTTCTTC.

V is TRBV15 and J is TRBJ1-3; unclear D gene. The CDR3 sequence is 13 residues long. The V end lost 0 bases, the J end lost 8 bases, and 8 bases lay between the germline ends. Germline values: CDR1 LNHNV, CDR2 YYDKDF (reference sequence). CDR3 protein: CATSRERVDTIYF. The CDR3 nucleotides are TGTGCCACCAGCAGAGAGCGGGTAGACACCATATATTTT.

The rearrangement joins TRBV6-5 to TRBJ2-3, with D perhaps TRBD2 (5 bases). The V end was cut by 6 bases, the J end by 3 bases, with 16 bases between. The CDR3 sequence is 15 residues long. CDR1 and CDR2 from the germline V gene are MNHEY and SVGAGI. The CDR3 here is CASRPGVYGTDTQYF. In DNA, the CDR3 is TGTGCCAGCAGGCCCGGGGTATACGGGACAGATACGCAGTATTTT.

The chain couples TRBV2 to TRBJ1-1; TRBD1 agrees at 7 bases. The CDR3 is made up of 13 amino acids. The trim removed 6 bases at V and 7 bases at J, leaving 8 bases unmatched. Per germline, CDR1 SNHLY and CDR2 FYNNEI. The chain's CDR3 is CASRMTGYVEAFF. CDR3 sequence (DNA): TGTGCCAGCAGGATGACAGGGTACGTTGAAGCTTTCTTT.